The T cell receptor (beta chain) described here comes from a study of blood T cell repertoires in COVID-19. This table comes from immunoSEQ multiplex PCR, and its TCRdb copy is limited to in-frame clones, with some not included. The table includes some 200,000 clones, 85% to 90% detected once. The V gene lost 6 bases and the J gene lost 2 bases, with 9 bases spanning the gap. This CDR3 region has 13 residues. Germline V gene lookup returns CDR1 SNHLY and CDR2 FYNNEI. The clonotype was recovered from a man aged 50 to 59 with acute or convalescent COVID-19. The sequencing input was peripheral blood. This sequence joins TRBV2 and TRBJ2-3; possibly TRBD2 for D (5 bases). The CDR3 bases are TGTGCCAGCAGATCCGGGAACACAGATACGCAGTATTTT. The encoded protein is CASRSGNTDTQYF.